This T cell receptor (beta chain) was recovered during a study of cytomegalovirus exposure and HLA in healthy donors. Overall study findings and caveats: Among the most significant clusters, several appeared linked to common viral pathogens in a later analysis. Researchers had no immune exposure information except CMV serostatus available. A later analysis linked a missense variant in DCLRE1C to the trimming of TCR beta V and J genes. In an earlier analysis, most TCR beta V segments were productive about 87% or about 30% of the time.

Notes on this clone: Its antigen is not known.

Per germline, CDR1 WNHNN and CDR2 SYGVQD (reference sequence). The CDR3 sequence is 13 residues long. V lost 7 bases and J 9 bases, leaving 18 bases between the germline ends. PCR involved 60 Vbeta and 13 Jbeta primers. Profiled with immunoSEQ multiplex PCR; TCRdb holds only in-frame clones, not every one. The table includes roughly 100,000 clones, 10% detected once. This sequence was found in a man in his forties in good health and CMV-seropositive. Sequenced input: PBMCs. The chain has TRBV10-1 and TRBJ2-5, with D tentatively TRBD1 (5 bases). The CDR3, as DNA: TGCGCCAGCACTACAGGCGCCCCTCGTTCCCAGTACTTC. Translation: CASTTGAPRSQYF.